These 11 T cell receptor beta chains were sequenced from one sample in a study of blood T cell repertoires in COVID-19. Data came from immunoSEQ multiplex PCR; TCRdb stores just in-frame clones and leaves some out. The sample has hundreds of thousands of clones, just over 85% seen once. Sequencing was done on a sample of peripheral blood. The receptors here all came from a woman younger than 45 with active or convalescent COVID-19.

The rearrangement joins TRBV6-5 to TRBJ1-4; D is perhaps TRBD1 (5 bases). The germline CDR1 and CDR2 sequences are MNHEY and SVGAGI. Trimming shortened V by 4 bases and J by 4 bases, and 7 bases separated the two germline ends. The CDR3 runs 13 residues. The CDR3 is CASSSGVNEKLFF. Here the CDR3 DNA reads TGTGCCAGCAGTTCGGGGGTTAATGAAAAACTGTTTTTT.

The chain combines TRBV5-1 with TRBJ2-7, with D possibly TRBD1 on 6 matching bases. V gave up 4 bases and J gave up 2 bases, with 13 bases separating them. This CDR3 is 14 amino acids long. Germline V gives CDR1 SGHRS, CDR2 YFSETQ. CDR3 residues: CASSQGNPAYEQYF. In DNA form, the CDR3 reads TGCGCCAGCAGCCAGGGGAATCCCGCCTACGAGCAGTACTTC.

The gene calls are TRBV11-2 and TRBJ2-7; maybe TRBD2 (6 bases). V was trimmed by 6 bases and J by 0 bases, leaving 12 bases between them. The V gene's germline CDR1 is SGHAT and CDR2 FQNNGV. The CDR3 extends over 14 amino acids. As DNA, the CDR3 is TGTGCCAGCAGAGTAGGGACTTACTCCTACGAGCAGTACTTC. The encoded protein is CASRVGTYSYEQYF. Variable domain in full (rest from reference TRBV11-2 and TRBJ2-7): EAGVAQSPRYKIIEKRQSVAFWCNPISGHATLYWYQQILGQGPKLLIQFQNNGVVDDSQLPKDRFSAERLKGVDSTLKIQPAKLEDSAVYLCASRVGTYSYEQYFGPGTRLTVT.

This clone was counted once. The chain carries TRBV27 and TRBJ2-7; 14 nucleotides line up with TRBD2. The germline V gene has CDR1 MNHEY and CDR2 SMNVEV (reference sequence). V lost 0 bases to trimming and J lost 4 bases; unmatched junction nucleotides: 5. The CDR3 extends over 17 amino acids. The CDR3 reads CASSLSGTSGSIYEQYF. The DNA for the CDR3 is TGTGCCAGCAGTTTATCGGGGACTAGCGGGAGTATTTACGAGCAGTACTTC.

The J gene is TRBJ1-5, the V gene TRBV19; unclear D gene. The V gene's germline CDR1 is LNHDA and CDR2 SQIVND (reference sequence). V was trimmed by 1 base and J by 7 bases, leaving 14 bases between them. The CDR3 runs 15 residues. CDR3 amino acids: CASSIGPSGLQPQHF. The CDR3 coding sequence is TGTGCCAGTAGTATAGGTCCATCGGGTCTCCAGCCCCAGCATTTT.

The V call is TRBV27, the J call TRBJ1-1, with D possibly matching TRBD1 (5 bases). The CDR3 length is 15 residues. CDR1 and CDR2 from the germline V gene are MNHEY and SMNVEV (reference sequence). V lost 2 bases and J lost 3, with 13 bases in between. CDR3 in DNA: TGTGCCAGCAGTTTAGCGGGACGGGATGACACTGAAGCTTTCTTT. This sequence encodes CASSLAGRDDTEAFF.

J is TRBJ1-6 and V is TRBV6-5; tentatively, D is TRBD1 (5 bases). This CDR3 has 14 amino acids. The V end lost 1 base, the J end lost 5 bases, and 6 bases lay between the germline ends. Germline V lookup: CDR1 MNHEY, CDR2 SVGAGI. The CDR3: CASSYLGDNSPLHF. CDR3 coding DNA: TGTGCCAGCAGTTACTTAGGGGATAATTCACCCCTCCACTTT.

The chain joins TRBV10-2 to TRBJ1-2, with 8 bases lining up with TRBD1. The germline gives CDR1 WSHSY, CDR2 SAAADI. This CDR3 contains 16 residues. V gave up 3 bases and J gave up 4 bases; unmatched junction bases: 10. CDR3: CASSDNSGQGIYGYTF. The CDR3 DNA reads TGCGCCAGCAGTGATAATAGCGGACAGGGAATCTATGGCTACACCTTC.

The rearrangement joins TRBV29-1 to TRBJ1-2; 11 bases align to TRBD1. Germline trimming cut 6 bases from V and 6 bases from J; bases unmatched to any gene: 9. Germline CDR1 SQVTM, CDR2 ANQGSEA. The length of the CDR3 is 14 residues. CDR3 in DNA: TGCAGCGTCGTCGGACAGGGGGCGGGCCATGGCTACACCTTC. Protein: CSVVGQGAGHGYTF. The complete variable domain, with remaining parts taken from reference TRBV29-1 and TRBJ1-2, reads SAVISQKPSRDICQRGTSLTIQCQVDSQVTMMFWYRQQPGQSLTLIATANQGSEATYESGFVIDKFPISRPNLTFSTLTVSNMSPEDSSIYLCSVVGQGAGHGYTFGSGTRLTVV.

The chain recombines TRBV5-4 with TRBJ2-5; 9 nucleotides agree with TRBD1. Germline-derived CDR1 and CDR2 are SGHNT and YYREEE (reference sequence). J lost 4 bases, V lost 5 bases, and 3 bases had no gene match. CDR3 size: 13 residues. The CDR3 loop is CASRKTGGETQYF. The CDR3 region has the DNA TGTGCCAGCAGGAAGACAGGGGGAGAGACCCAGTACTTC.

This chain uses TRBV5-1 with TRBJ2-1, with TRBD1 as a possible D gene (7 bases). Germline values: CDR1 SGHRS, CDR2 YFSETQ. The CDR3 length is 13 residues. Trimming took off 5 bases at V and 11 bases at J, with 17 bases between the two ends. The DNA for the CDR3 is TGCGCCAGCAGTGCAGGGGGGCAAGGACAGCAGTTCTTC. Translation gives CASSAGGQGQQFF.